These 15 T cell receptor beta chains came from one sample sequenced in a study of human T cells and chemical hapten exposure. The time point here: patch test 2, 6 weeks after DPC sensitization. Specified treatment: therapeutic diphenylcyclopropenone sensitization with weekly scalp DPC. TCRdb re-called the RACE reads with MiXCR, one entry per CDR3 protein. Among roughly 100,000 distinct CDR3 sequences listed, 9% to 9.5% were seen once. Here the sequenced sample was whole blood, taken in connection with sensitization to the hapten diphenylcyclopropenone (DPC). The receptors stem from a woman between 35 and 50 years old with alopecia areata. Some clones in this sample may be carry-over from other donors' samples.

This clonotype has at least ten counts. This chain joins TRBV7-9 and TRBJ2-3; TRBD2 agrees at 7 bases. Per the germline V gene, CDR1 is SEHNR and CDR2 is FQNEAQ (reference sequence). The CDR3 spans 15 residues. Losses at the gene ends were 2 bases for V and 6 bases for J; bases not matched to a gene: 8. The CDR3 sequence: CASSLLAGVGDTQYF. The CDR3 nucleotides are TGTGCCAGCAGCTTACTGGCGGGAGTAGGCGATACGCAGTATTTT.

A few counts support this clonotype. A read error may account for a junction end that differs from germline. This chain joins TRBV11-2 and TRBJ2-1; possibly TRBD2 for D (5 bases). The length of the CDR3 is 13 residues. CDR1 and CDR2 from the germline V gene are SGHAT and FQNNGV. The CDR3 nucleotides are TGTGCCAGCAGCCGGGGTATCTACGATGAGCAGTTCTTC. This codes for CASSRGIYDEQFF.

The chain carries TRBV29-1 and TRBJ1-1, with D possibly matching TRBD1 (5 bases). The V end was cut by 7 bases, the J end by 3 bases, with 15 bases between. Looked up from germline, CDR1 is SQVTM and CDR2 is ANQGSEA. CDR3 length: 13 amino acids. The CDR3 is CSGGGRLYTEAFF. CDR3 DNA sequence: TGCAGCGGGGGGGGACGCCTATACACTGAAGCTTTCTTT.

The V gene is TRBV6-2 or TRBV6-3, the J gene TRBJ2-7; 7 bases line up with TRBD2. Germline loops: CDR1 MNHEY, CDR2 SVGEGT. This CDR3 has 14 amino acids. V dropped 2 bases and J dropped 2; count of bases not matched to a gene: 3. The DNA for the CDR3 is TGTGCCAGCAGTTACCAGCGGGGTGCCTACGAGCAGTACTTC. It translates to CASSYQRGAYEQYF.

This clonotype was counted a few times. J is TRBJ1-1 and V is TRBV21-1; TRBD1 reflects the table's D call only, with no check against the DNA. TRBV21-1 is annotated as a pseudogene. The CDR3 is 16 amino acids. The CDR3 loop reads CASSKGYRRRAGEAFF. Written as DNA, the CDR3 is TGTGCCAGCAGCAAAGGCTATCGGAGGCGCGCGGGTGAAGCTTTCTTT.

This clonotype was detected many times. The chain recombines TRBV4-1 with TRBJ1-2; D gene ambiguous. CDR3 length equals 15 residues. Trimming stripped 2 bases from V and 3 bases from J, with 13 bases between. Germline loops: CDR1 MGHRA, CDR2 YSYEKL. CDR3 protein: CASSQQAAGYYGYTF. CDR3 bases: TGCGCCAGCAGCCAACAGGCCGCCGGTTACTATGGCTACACCTTC.

The CDR3: CASSLSASGSRNEQFF. CDR3 in DNA: TGTGCCAGCAGCTTATCCGCTAGCGGGAGTAGGAATGAGCAGTTCTTC. The V call is TRBV7-2, the J call TRBJ2-1, with 10 bases that match TRBD2. The ends lost 2 bases at V and 7 bases at J; junction bases unmatched: 8. CDR1 and CDR2 (germline): SGHTA, FQGNSA. CDR3 size: 16 residues.

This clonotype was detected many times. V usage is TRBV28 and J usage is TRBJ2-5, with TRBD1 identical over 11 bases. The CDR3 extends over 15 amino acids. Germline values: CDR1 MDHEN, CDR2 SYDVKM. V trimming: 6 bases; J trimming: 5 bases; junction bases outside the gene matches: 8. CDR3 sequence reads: CASRNPGQGGETQYF. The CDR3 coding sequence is TGTGCCAGCAGAAATCCGGGACAGGGGGGCGAGACCCAGTACTTC.

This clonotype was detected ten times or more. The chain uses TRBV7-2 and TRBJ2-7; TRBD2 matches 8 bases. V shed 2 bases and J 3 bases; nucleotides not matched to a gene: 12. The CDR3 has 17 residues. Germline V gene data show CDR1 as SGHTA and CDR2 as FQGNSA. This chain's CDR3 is CASSLHHGTSGSYEQYF. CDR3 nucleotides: TGTGCCAGCAGCTTACATCATGGTACTAGCGGAAGCTACGAGCAGTACTTC.

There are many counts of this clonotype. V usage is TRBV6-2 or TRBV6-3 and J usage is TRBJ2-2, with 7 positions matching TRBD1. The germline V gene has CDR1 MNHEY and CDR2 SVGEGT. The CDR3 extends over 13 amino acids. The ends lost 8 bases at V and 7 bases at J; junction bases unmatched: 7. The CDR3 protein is CASGPPGGGELFF. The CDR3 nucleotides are TGTGCCAGCGGGCCGCCAGGGGGCGGGGAGCTGTTTTTT.

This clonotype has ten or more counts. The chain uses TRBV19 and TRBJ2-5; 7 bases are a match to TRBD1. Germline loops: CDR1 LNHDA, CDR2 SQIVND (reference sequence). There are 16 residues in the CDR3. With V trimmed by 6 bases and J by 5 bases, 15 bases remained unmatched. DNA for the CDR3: TGTGCCAGTAGCTTATGGGGGACCTCCAGGGGGGAGACCCAGTACTTC. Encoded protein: CASSLWGTSRGETQYF.

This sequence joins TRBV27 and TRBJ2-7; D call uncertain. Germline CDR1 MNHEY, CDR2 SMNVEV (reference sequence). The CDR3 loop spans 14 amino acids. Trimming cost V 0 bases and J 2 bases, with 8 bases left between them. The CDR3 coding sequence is TGTGCCAGCAGTTTATCGGACCCGACCTACGAGCAGTACTTC. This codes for CASSLSDPTYEQYF.

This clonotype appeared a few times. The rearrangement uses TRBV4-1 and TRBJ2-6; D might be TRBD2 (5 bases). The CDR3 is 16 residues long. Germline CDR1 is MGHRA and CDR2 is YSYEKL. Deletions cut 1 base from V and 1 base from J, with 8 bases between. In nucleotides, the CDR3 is TGCGCCAGCAGCCAAGGGCGGGTATCTGGGGCCAACGTCCTGACTTTC. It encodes CASSQGRVSGANVLTF.

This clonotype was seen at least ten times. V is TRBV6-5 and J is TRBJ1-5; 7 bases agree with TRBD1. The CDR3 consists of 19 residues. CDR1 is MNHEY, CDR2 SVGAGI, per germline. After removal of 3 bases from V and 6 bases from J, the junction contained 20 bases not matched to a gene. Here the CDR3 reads CASSYLPPGQMFRGQPQHF. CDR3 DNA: TGTGCCAGCAGTTATTTGCCCCCGGGACAGATGTTTAGGGGTCAGCCCCAGCATTTT.

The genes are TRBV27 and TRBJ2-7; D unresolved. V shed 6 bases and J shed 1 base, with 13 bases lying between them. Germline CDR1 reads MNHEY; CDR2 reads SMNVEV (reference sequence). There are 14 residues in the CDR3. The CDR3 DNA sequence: TGTGCCAGCAGCCCTACGCCGTGGTCCTACGAGCAGTACTTC. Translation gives CASSPTPWSYEQYF.